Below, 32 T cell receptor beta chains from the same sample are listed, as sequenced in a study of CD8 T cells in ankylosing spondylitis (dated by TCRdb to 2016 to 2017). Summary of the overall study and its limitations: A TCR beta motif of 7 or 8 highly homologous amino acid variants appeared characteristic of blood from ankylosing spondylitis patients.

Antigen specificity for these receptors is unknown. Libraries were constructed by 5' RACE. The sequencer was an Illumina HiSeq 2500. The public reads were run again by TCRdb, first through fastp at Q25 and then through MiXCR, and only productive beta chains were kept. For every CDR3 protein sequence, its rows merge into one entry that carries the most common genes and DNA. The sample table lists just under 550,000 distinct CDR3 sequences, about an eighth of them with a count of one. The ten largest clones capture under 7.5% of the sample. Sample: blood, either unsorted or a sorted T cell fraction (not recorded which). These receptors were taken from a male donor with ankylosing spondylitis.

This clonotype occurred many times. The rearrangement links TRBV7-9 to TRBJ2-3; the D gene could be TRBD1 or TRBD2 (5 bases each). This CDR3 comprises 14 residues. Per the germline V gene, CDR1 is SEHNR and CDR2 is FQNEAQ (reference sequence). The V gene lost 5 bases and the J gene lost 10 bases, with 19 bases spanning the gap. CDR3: CASSTSGTPGAQYF. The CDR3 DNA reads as TGTGCCAGCAGCACCTCCGGGACCCCCGGAGCGCAGTATTTT. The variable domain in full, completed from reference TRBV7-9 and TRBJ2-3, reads DTGVSQNPRHKITKRGQNVTFRCDPISEHNRLYWYRQTLGQGPEFLTYFQNEAQLEKSRLLSDRFSAERPKGSFSTLEIQRTEQGDSAMYLCASSTSGTPGAQYFGPGTRLTVL.

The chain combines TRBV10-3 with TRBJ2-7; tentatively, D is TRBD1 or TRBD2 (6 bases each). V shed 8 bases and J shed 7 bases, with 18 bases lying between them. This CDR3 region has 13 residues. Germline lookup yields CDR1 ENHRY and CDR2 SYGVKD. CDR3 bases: TGTGCCATCCAGATGGGAACAGGGAGGGAGCAGTACTTC. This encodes CAIQMGTGREQYF.

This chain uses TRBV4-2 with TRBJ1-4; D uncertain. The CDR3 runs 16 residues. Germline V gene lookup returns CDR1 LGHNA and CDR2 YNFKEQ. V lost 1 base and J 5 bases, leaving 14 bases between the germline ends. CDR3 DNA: TGTGCCAGCAGCCAAGTTCACCGGCGAGAGAATGAAAAACTGTTTTTT. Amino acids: CASSQVHRRENEKLFF.

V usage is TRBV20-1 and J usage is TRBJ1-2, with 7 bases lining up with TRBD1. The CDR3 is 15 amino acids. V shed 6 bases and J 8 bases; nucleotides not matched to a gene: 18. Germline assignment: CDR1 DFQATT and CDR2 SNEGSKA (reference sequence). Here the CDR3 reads CSATPNPTGPWGYTF. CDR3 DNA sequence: TGCAGTGCCACACCGAACCCGACAGGGCCGTGGGGCTACACCTTC.

As DNA, the CDR3 is TGTGCCAGCAGTTTTGCTAGGTCATACGGGAATCAGCCCCAGCATTTT. This sequence encodes CASSFARSYGNQPQHF. V gene TRBV28 combines with J gene TRBJ1-5, with unresolved D. Germline CDR1 reads MDHEN; CDR2 reads SYDVKM. This CDR3 spans 16 amino acids. Trimming stripped 3 bases from V and 4 bases from J, with 16 bases between.

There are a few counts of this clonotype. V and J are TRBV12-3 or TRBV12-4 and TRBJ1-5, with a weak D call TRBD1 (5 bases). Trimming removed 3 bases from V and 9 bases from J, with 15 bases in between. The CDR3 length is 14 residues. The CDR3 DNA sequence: TGTGCCAGCAGTTTCGGGCAGGGTGATCGGCCCCAGCATTTT. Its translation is CASSFGQGDRPQHF.

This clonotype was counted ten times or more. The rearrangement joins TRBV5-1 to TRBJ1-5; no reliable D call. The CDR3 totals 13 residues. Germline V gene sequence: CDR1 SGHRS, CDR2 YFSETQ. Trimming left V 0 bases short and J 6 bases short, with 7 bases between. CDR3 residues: CASSLDAGQPQHF. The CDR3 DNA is TGCGCCAGCAGCTTGGACGCGGGTCAGCCCCAGCATTTT.

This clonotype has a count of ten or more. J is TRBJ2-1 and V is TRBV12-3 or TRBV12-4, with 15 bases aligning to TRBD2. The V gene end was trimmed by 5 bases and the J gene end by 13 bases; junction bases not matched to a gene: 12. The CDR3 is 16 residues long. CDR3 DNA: TGTGCCAGCAGTCCCCCGACCGGGACTAGCGGGAGGTATCAGTTCTTC. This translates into CASSPPTGTSGRYQFF.

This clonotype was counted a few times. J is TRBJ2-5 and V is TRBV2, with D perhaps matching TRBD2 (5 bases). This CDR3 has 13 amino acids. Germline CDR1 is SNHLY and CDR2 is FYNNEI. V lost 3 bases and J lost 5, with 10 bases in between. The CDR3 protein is CASSDLGGETQYF. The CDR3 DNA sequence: TGTGCCAGCAGTGATTTAGGCGGGGAGACCCAGTACTTC.

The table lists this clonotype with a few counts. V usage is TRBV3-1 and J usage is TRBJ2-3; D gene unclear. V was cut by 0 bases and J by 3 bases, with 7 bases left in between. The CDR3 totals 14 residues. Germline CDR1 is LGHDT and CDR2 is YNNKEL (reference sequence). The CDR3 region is CASSQDPLTDTQYF. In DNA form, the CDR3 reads TGTGCCAGCAGCCAAGATCCCCTTACAGATACGCAGTATTTT.

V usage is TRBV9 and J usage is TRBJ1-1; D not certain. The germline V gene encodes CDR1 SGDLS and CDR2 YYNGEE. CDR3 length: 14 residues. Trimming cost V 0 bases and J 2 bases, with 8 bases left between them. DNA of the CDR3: TGTGCCAGCAGCGTAGGAGCGGGAAACACTGAAGCTTTCTTT. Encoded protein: CASSVGAGNTEAFF. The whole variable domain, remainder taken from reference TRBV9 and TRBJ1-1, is DSGVTQTPKHLITATGQRVTLRCSPRSGDLSVYWYQQSLDQGLQFLIQYYNGEERAKGNILERFSAQQFPDLHSELNLSSLELGDSALYFCASSVGAGNTEAFFGQGTRLTVV.

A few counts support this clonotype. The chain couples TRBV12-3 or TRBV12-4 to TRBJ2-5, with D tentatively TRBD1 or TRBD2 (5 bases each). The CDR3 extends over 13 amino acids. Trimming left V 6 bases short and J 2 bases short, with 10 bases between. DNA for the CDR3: TGTGCCAGCAGCTGGGGACGGCAAGAGACCCAGTACTTC. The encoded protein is CASSWGRQETQYF.

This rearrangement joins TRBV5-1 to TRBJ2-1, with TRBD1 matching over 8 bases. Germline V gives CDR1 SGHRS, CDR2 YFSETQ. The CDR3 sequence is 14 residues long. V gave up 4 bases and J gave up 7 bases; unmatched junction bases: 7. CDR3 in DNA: TGCGCCAGCAGCAAGACAGGGGAATGGAATGAGCAGTTCTTC. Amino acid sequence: CASSKTGEWNEQFF.

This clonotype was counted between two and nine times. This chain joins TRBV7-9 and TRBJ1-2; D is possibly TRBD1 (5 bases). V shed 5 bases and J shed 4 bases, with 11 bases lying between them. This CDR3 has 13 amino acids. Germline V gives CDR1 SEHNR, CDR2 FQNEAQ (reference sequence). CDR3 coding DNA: TGTGCCAGCAGCGCTACAGGAGTCTATGGCTACACCTTC. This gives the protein CASSATGVYGYTF.

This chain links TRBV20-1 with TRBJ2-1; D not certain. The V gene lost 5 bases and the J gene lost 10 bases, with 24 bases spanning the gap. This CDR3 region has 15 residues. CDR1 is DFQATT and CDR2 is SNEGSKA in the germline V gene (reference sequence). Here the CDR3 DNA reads TGCAGTGCTGGGAATGCGGAGCATCGGCGTCGGGAGCAGTTCTTC. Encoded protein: CSAGNAEHRRREQFF.

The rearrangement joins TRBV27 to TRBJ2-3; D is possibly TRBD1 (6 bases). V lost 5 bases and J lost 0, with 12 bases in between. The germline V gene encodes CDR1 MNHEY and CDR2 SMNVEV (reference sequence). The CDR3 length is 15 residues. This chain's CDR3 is CASSRTALSTDTQYF. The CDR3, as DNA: TGTGCCAGCAGTCGGACAGCCCTGAGCACAGATACGCAGTATTTT.

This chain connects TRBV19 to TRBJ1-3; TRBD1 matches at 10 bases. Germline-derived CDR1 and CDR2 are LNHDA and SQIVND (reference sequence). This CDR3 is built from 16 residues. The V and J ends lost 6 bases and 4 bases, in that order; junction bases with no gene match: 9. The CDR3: CASRRSGQGSGNTIYF. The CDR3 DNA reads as TGTGCCAGTAGGAGGTCGGGACAGGGGTCCGGAAACACCATATATTTT.

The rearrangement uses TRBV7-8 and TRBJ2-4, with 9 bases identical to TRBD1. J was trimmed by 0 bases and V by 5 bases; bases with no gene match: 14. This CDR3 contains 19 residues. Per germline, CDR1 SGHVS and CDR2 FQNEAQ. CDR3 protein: CASSLRDRAPVLAKNIQYF. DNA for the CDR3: TGTGCCAGCAGCCTCCGGGACAGGGCCCCCGTCCTAGCCAAAAACATTCAGTACTTC.

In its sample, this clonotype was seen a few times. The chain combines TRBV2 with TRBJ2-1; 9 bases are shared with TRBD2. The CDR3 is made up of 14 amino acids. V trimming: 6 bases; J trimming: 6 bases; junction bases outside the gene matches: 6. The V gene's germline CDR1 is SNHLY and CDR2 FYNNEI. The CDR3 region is CASSRREGLNEQFF. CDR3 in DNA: TGTGCCAGCAGCCGGCGGGAGGGCCTCAATGAGCAGTTCTTC.

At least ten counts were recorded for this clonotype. The CDR3 bases are TGTGCCACCAGTGGGCCACCGGGGGGCCGCCCTGCGAACACTGAAGCTTTCTTT. It translates to CATSGPPGGRPANTEAFF. This chain uses TRBV24-1 with TRBJ1-1, with D possibly being TRBD1 (6 bases). The CDR3 extends over 18 amino acids. Trimming shortened V by 5 bases and J by 1 base, and 22 bases separated the two germline ends. Germline CDR1 and CDR2: KGHDR and SFDVKD.

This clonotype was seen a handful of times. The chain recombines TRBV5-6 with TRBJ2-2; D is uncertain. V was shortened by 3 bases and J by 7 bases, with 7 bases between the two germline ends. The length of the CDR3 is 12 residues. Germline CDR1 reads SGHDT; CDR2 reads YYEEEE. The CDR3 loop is CASSSFDGELFF. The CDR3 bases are TGTGCCAGCAGCTCCTTTGACGGGGAGCTGTTTTTT.

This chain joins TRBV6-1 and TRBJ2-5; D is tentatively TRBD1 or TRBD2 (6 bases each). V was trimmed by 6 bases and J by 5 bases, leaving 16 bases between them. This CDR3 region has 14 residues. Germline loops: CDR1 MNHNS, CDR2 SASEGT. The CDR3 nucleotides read TGTGCCAGCAGCCCCGGGGGCAGTTGGGAGACCCAGTACTTC. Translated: CASSPGGSWETQYF.

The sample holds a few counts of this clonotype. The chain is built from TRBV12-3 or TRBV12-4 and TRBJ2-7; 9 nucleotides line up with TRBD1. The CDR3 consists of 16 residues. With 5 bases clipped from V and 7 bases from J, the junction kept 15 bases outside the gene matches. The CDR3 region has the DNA TGTGCCAGCAGTCCAACCCGGGACAGGGTTCTACGGGAGCAGTACTTC. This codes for CASSPTRDRVLREQYF.

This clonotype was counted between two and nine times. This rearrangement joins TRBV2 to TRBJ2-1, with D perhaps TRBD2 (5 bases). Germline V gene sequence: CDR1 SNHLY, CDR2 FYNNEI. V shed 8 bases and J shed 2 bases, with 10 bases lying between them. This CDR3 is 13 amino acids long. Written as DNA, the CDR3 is TGTGCCAGCGCTAGGAGGACCTACAATGAGCAGTTCTTC. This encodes CASARRTYNEQFF.

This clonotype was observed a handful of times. CDR3 nucleotides: TGCAGTGCTAGAGATCCCGGGGCTTATCGAGGGAACACTGAAGCTTTCTTT. This sequence encodes CSARDPGAYRGNTEAFF. The rearrangement links TRBV20-1 to TRBJ1-1, with TRBD1 as a possible D gene (5 bases). The CDR3 is 17 amino acids. Germline V gene sequence: CDR1 DFQATT, CDR2 SNEGSKA (reference sequence). Trimming cost V 0 bases and J 1 base, with 18 bases left between them.

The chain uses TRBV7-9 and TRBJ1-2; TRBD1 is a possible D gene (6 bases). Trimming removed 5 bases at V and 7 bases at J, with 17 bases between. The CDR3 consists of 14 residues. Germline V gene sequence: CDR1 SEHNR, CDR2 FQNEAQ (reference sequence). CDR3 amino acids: CASSPQGSKGGYTF. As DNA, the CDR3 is TGTGCCAGCAGCCCACAGGGCTCGAAGGGTGGCTACACCTTC.

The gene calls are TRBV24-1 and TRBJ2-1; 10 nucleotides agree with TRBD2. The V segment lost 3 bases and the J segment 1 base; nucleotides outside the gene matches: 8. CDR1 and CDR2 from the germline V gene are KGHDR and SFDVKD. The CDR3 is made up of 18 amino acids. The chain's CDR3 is CATSDGLAGATSYNEQFF. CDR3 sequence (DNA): TGTGCCACCAGTGATGGGCTAGCGGGAGCCACATCCTACAATGAGCAGTTCTTC.

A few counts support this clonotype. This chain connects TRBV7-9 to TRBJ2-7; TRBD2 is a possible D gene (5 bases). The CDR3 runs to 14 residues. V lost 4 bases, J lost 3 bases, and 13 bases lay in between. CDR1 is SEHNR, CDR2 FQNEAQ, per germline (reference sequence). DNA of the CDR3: TGTGCCAGCAGCTCCGGACTCTTCAACTACGAGCAGTACGTC. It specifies CASSSGLFNYEQYV.

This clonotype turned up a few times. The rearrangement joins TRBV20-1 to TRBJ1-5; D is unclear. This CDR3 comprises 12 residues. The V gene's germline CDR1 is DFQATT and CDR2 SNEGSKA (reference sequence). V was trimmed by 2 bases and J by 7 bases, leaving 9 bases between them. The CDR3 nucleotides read TGCAGTGCTAGACCCTCAGGCCAGCCCCAGCATTTT. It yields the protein CSARPSGQPQHF.

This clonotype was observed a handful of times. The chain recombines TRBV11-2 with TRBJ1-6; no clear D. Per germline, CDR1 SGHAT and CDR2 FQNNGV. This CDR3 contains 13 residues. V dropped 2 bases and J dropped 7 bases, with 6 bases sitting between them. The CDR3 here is CASSLRTNSPLHF. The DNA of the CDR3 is TGTGCCAGCAGCTTAAGGACCAATTCACCCCTCCACTTT.

The CDR3 DNA follows: TGTGCCAGCAGCACCTTGGGCAGGCTTAATGAAAAACTGTTTTTT. It yields the protein CASSTLGRLNEKLFF. The V and J genes are TRBV3-1 and TRBJ1-4, with D unclear. This CDR3 is built from 15 residues. The germline V gene has CDR1 LGHDT and CDR2 YNNKEL (reference sequence). Trimming shortened V by 5 bases and J by 4 bases, and 14 bases separated the two germline ends.

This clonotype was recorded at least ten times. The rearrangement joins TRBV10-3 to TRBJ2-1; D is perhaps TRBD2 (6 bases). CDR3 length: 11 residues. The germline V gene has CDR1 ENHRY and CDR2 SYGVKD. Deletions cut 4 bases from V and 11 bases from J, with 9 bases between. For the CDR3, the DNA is TGTGCCATCAGTGGTAGCGGTAAGCAGTTCTTC. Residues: CAISGSGKQFF.